Below are 13 T cell receptor beta chains sequenced from a single sample in a study of cytomegalovirus exposure and HLA in healthy donors. The primer mix had 60 Vbeta and 13 Jbeta primers. Repertoires were generated with immunoSEQ multiplex PCR, while TCRdb's copy carries only in-frame clones and drops some. The sample has some 180,000 clones; 82% are singletons. Material: PBMCs. These receptors were taken from a middle-aged man in good health and CMV-seronegative.

The rearrangement uses TRBV6-5 and TRBJ1-1, with a tentative D call TRBD1 (6 bases). CDR1 is MNHEY and CDR2 is SVGAGI in the germline V gene. V was clipped by 2 bases and J by 5 bases, with 15 bases between them. The CDR3 runs to 15 residues. CDR3 protein: CASSYDAVRGTEAFF. CDR3 coding DNA: TGTGCCAGCAGTTACGATGCCGTCAGGGGAACTGAAGCTTTCTTT.

V gene TRBV6-1 combines with J gene TRBJ2-1, with D possibly matching TRBD2 (6 bases). The CDR3 covers 15 residues. Trimming took off 7 bases at V and 7 bases at J, with 20 bases between the two ends. Germline CDR1 and CDR2: MNHNS and SASEGT. In nucleotides, the CDR3 is TGTGCCAGCACTGCCGACCGATTCGCGGGGAATGAGCAGTTCTTC. Encoded protein: CASTADRFAGNEQFF.

The V gene is TRBV19, the J gene TRBJ2-7; 10 bases are a match to TRBD1. CDR3 length: 17 residues. V shed 1 base, J shed 3 bases, and the junction held 9 bases outside the gene matches. Germline V lookup: CDR1 LNHDA, CDR2 SQIVND (reference sequence). In DNA form, the CDR3 reads TGTGCCAGTAGTATAGGGCCCCCGGGACAGGGGCACTACGAGCAGTACTTC. It codes for CASSIGPPGQGHYEQYF. The variable domain in full, with the rest retrieved from reference TRBV19 and TRBJ2-7, is DGGITQSPKYLFRKEGQNVTLSCEQNLNHDAMYWYRQDPGQGLRLIYYSQIVNDFQKGDIAEGYSVSREKKESFPLTVTSAQKNPTAFYLCASSIGPPGQGHYEQYFGPGTRLTVT.

This sequence joins TRBV6-4 and TRBJ2-3, with 10 bases matching TRBD2. In germline, CDR1 is MRHNA, CDR2 SNTAGT. V gave up 0 bases and J gave up 2 bases; unmatched junction bases: 5. CDR3 length equals 17 residues. Written as DNA, the CDR3 is TGTGCCAGCAGTGACTCGGGTAGCGGGGGGCACACAGATACGCAGTATTTT. Amino acid sequence: CASSDSGSGGHTDTQYF.

CDR3 in DNA: TGTGCCAGCAGCTATATGACAGCTATCTATGGCTACACCTTC. It specifies CASSYMTAIYGYTF. The chain links TRBV7-9 to TRBJ1-2, with D possibly being TRBD1 (5 bases). Germline CDR1 and CDR2: SEHNR and FQNEAQ (reference sequence). The V and J ends lost 4 bases and 4 bases respectively, with 13 bases between them. The length of the CDR3 is 14 residues.

The genes are TRBV6-4 and TRBJ1-4; D not certain. CDR1 and CDR2 (germline): MRHNA, SNTAGT. Deletions cut 2 bases from V and 10 bases from J, with 23 bases between. CDR3 length: 17 amino acids. CDR3: CASSDPQATVFCGKLFF. The CDR3 nucleotides are TGTGCCAGCAGTGACCCCCAGGCGACCGTTTTCTGTGGAAAACTGTTTTTT.

The V call is TRBV5-4, the J call TRBJ1-1, with TRBD1 matching over 11 bases. The V gene's germline CDR1 is SGHNT and CDR2 YYREEE (reference sequence). The CDR3 has 14 amino acids. Germline trimming cut 3 bases from V and 4 bases from J; bases unmatched to any gene: 2. The CDR3 sequence: CASSWDRGSTEAFF. The CDR3 DNA reads TGTGCCAGCAGCTGGGACAGGGGGAGCACTGAAGCTTTCTTT.

This clone appeared once. The chain couples TRBV9 to TRBJ2-2; 9 bases agree with TRBD1. After removal of 5 bases from V and 4 bases from J, the junction contained 6 bases not matched to a gene. CDR3 length: 15 amino acids. From germline, CDR1 is SGDLS and CDR2 YYNGEE. The CDR3, as DNA: TGTGCCAGCAGGGGTGGACAGGGGCGCACCGGGGAGCTGTTTTTT. Protein: CASRGGQGRTGELFF.

This clone was counted only a few times. The chain recombines TRBV6-6 with TRBJ2-5, with D perhaps TRBD2 (6 bases). There are 14 residues in the CDR3. Deletions cut 2 bases from V and 2 bases from J, with 9 bases between. CDR1 is MNHNY, CDR2 SVGAGI, per germline (reference sequence). The CDR3 DNA is TGTGCCAGCAGTTACCGGCGGGATCAAGAGACCCAGTACTTC. It encodes CASSYRRDQETQYF.

The rearrangement uses TRBV7-3 and TRBJ2-1, with 7 bases aligning to TRBD1. The CDR3 totals 12 residues. V dropped 5 bases and J dropped 5; count of bases not matched to a gene: 0. Germline lookup yields CDR1 SGHTA and CDR2 FQGTGA. The CDR3, as DNA: TGTGCCAGCAGCGACAGGGACAATGAGCAGTTCTTC. It codes for CASSDRDNEQFF. The variable domain in full, completed from reference TRBV7-3 and TRBJ2-1, reads GAGVSQTPSNKVTEKGKYVELRCDPISGHTALYWYRQSLGQGPEFLIYFQGTGAADDSGLPNDRFFAVRPEGSVSTLKIQRTERGDSAVYLCASSDRDNEQFFGPGTRLTVL.

The V gene is TRBV7-9, the J gene TRBJ2-2; 7 bases map to TRBD1. V gave up 4 bases and J gave up 1 base; unmatched junction bases: 9. The CDR3 contains 17 residues. Germline CDR1 is SEHNR and CDR2 is FQNEAQ (reference sequence). The CDR3 bases are TGTGCCAGCAGCTACCTACCCGGGACAGAGAACACCGGGGAGCTGTTTTTT. Its translation: CASSYLPGTENTGELFF. Combining the CDR3 with reference TRBV7-9 and TRBJ2-2 gives the whole variable domain DTGVSQNPRHKITKRGQNVTFRCDPISEHNRLYWYRQTLGQGPEFLTYFQNEAQLEKSRLLSDRFSAERPKGSFSTLEIQRTEQGDSAMYLCASSYLPGTENTGELFFGEGSRLTVL.

The chain employs TRBV4-3 and TRBJ2-7; D is uncertain. Between the trimmed V and J ends, which lost 2 bases and 3 bases, there was a span of 8 bases. In germline, CDR1 is LGHNA, CDR2 YSLEER. This CDR3 is 13 amino acids long. CDR3 loop: CASSQLTRYEQYF. CDR3 in DNA: TGCGCCAGCAGCCAACTAACCCGCTACGAGCAGTACTTC.

This chain connects TRBV7-2 to TRBJ2-5, with TRBD2 matching 8 bases. Germline assignment: CDR1 SGHTA and CDR2 FQGNSA. This CDR3 contains 14 residues. The junction had 5 bases not matched to a gene; V was cut back by 5 bases and J by 3 bases. DNA for the CDR3: TGTGCCAGCAGCCAGGGACTAGGGAAAGAGACCCAGTACTTC. Translated, it gives CASSQGLGKETQYF.